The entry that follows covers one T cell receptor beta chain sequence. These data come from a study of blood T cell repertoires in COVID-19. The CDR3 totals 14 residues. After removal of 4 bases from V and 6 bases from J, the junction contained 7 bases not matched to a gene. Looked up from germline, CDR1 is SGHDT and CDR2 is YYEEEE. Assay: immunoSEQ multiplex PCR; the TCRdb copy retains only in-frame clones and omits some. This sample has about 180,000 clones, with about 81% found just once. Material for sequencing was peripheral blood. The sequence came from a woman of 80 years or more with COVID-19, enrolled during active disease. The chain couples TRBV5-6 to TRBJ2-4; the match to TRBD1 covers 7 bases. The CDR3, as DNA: TGTGCCAGCAGCCTAGGGACAGTATTAAACATTCAGTACTTC. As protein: CASSLGTVLNIQYF. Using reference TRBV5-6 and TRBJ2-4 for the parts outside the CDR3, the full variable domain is DAGVTQSPTHLIKTRGQQVTLRCSPKSGHDTVSWYQQALGQGPQFIFQYYEEEERQRGNFPDRFSGHQFPNYSSELNVNALLLGDSALYLCASSLGTVLNIQYFGAGTRLSVL.